These T cell receptor beta chains were read from a single sample in a study of T cells in Graves' hyperthyroidism and ophthalmopathy. TCRdb passed the multiplex PCR reads through MiXCR, listing each CDR3 protein once. The sample lists 500,000 to 600,000 distinct CDR3 sequences, around 45% occurring once. The sample was peripheral blood or thyroid tissue (not recorded which). The receptor set was obtained from a woman younger than 35 with Graves' hyperthyroidism. Each CDR3 is given with its conserved first and last residue. The D gene is left open where the match is weak.

CDR3: CSAPRWEAGGYTF; V: TRBV20-1; D: NA; J: TRBJ1-2
CDR3: CASSLIIGETQYF; V: TRBV7-2; D: NA; J: TRBJ2-5
CDR3: CASSAIAGPASEQYF; V: TRBV14; D: TRBD2; J: TRBJ2-7
CDR3: CASSRTGQITQPQHF; V: TRBV7-9; D: NA; J: TRBJ1-5
CDR3: CASSLTRAGDEQYF; V: TRBV7-2; D: NA; J: TRBJ2-7
CDR3: CASSDEGDSLRWDTIYF; V: TRBV6-1; D: TRBD1; J: TRBJ1-3
CDR3: CATSSLQGYGYGYTF; V: TRBV2; D: TRBD1; J: TRBJ1-2
CDR3: CASSSLGPMNSPLHF; V: TRBV6-1; D: NA; J: TRBJ1-6
CDR3: CASSSEANEKLFF; V: TRBV7-9; D: NA; J: TRBJ1-4
CDR3: CAWSPLAGELFF; V: TRBV30; D: NA; J: TRBJ2-2
CDR3: CASSLSLTSASYEQYF; V: TRBV7-2; D: TRBD2; J: TRBJ2-7
CDR3: CASSGTSAGELFF; V: TRBV27; D: TRBD2; J: TRBJ2-2
CDR3: CASGLSLSGANVLTF; V: TRBV12-5; D: NA; J: TRBJ2-6
CDR3: CASSQGPFEGYGYTF; V: TRBV4-1; D: NA; J: TRBJ1-2
CDR3: CSEDFGYGYTF; V: TRBV20-1; D: NA; J: TRBJ1-2
CDR3: CAISESSWGVSSGELFF; V: TRBV10-3; D: NA; J: TRBJ2-2
CDR3: CASRREGGLNTEAFF; V: TRBV5-1; D: NA; J: TRBJ1-1
CDR3: CASSIRQGEQYF; V: TRBV7-6; D: TRBD1; J: TRBJ2-7
CDR3: CASSPSGSTNEQYF; V: TRBV7-9; D: TRBD2; J: TRBJ2-7
CDR3: CSAKVEGGHEQFF; V: TRBV29-1; D: NA; J: TRBJ2-1
CDR3: CASIEDINNSPLHF; V: TRBV12-3/TRBV12-4; D: NA; J: TRBJ1-6
CDR3: CATPPRTGGRRETQYF; V: TRBV24-1; D: TRBD1; J: TRBJ2-5
CDR3: CAWSVSYLYEQYF; V: TRBV30; D: NA; J: TRBJ2-7
CDR3: CAIGGLARETQYF; V: TRBV6-5; D: TRBD2; J: TRBJ2-5
CDR3: CASSFRQGSRYTEAFF; V: TRBV12-3/TRBV12-4; D: TRBD1; J: TRBJ1-1
CDR3: CAWRPPSLPTIYF; V: TRBV30; D: NA; J: TRBJ1-3
CDR3: CSARGFGGIQWDTEAFF; V: TRBV20-1; D: NA; J: TRBJ1-1
CDR3: CASSPTGAGGYTF; V: TRBV6-5; D: TRBD1; J: TRBJ1-2
CDR3: CSLTSGETQYF; V: TRBV29-1; D: NA; J: TRBJ2-5
CDR3: CASSQVWLAPRRNTGELFF; V: TRBV4-1; D: NA; J: TRBJ2-2
CDR3: CAWNRGSYEQYF; V: TRBV30; D: TRBD1; J: TRBJ2-7
CDR3: CSVESAGRELFF; V: TRBV29-1; D: NA; J: TRBJ2-2
CDR3: CSARQAMRNQPQHF; V: TRBV20-1; D: NA; J: TRBJ1-5
CDR3: CAWSIRGEKLFF; V: TRBV30; D: NA; J: TRBJ1-4
CDR3: CSARDGTARANQPQHF; V: TRBV20-1; D: TRBD1; J: TRBJ1-5
CDR3: CASSEPTGGATEQYF; V: TRBV5-1; D: TRBD1; J: TRBJ2-7
CDR3: CASSSEGTQIVNTGELFFGEGYTF; V: TRBV7-9; D: NA; J: TRBJ1-2
CDR3: CASRPTGPKFYEQYF; V: TRBV7-6; D: NA; J: TRBJ2-7
CDR3: CSVQAGGPFYEQYF; V: TRBV29-1; D: TRBD2; J: TRBJ2-7
CDR3: CASSLGPPTGGLETQYF; V: TRBV7-2; D: TRBD1; J: TRBJ2-5
CDR3: CASTSGLAGDTEAFF; V: TRBV5-1; D: NA; J: TRBJ1-1